Each of the 26 T cell receptor beta chains below was sequenced from the same sample in a study of blood T cell repertoires in COVID-19 (dated by TCRdb to about 2020). The library was prepared using the immunoSEQ multiplex PCR assay. TCRdb took this table from immuneACCESS and kept in-frame rearrangements with V and J called. Such tables lack part of the clones; where checked against another copy, unresolved V genes explain under half of the gap, and the rest is unexplained. The sample table contains under 500,000 clones; only one count was recorded for around 89% of them. Roughly 4.3% of the sample belongs to the ten largest clones. The sample comprised peripheral blood. The receptor source for this set is a woman in her 30s with acute or convalescent COVID-19.

The chain recombines TRBV6-2 or TRBV6-3 with TRBJ1-1, with 8 bases matching TRBD1. The trim removed 3 bases at V and 9 bases at J, leaving 9 bases unmatched. The germline CDR1 and CDR2 sequences are MNHEY and SVGEGT. CDR3 length: 14 amino acids. The CDR3 is CASSYLTTGGKAFF. DNA of the CDR3: TGTGCCAGCAGTTATCTAACCACAGGGGGTAAAGCTTTCTTT.

The chain joins TRBV13 to TRBJ2-7; D call uncertain. Germline-derived CDR1 and CDR2 are PRHDT and FYEKMQ (reference sequence). The CDR3 loop spans 14 amino acids. The V end lost 0 bases, the J end lost 4 bases, and 10 bases lay between the germline ends. The CDR3 loop reads CASSLGQSWYEQYF. Here the CDR3 DNA reads TGTGCCAGCAGCTTAGGTCAGTCTTGGTACGAGCAGTACTTC.

This chain joins TRBV5-6 and TRBJ1-6, with D perhaps TRBD1 (6 bases). V was shortened by 2 bases and J by 6 bases, with 9 bases between the two germline ends. Germline V gene lookup returns CDR1 SGHDT and CDR2 YYEEEE. CDR3 length: 14 amino acids. Here the CDR3 DNA reads TGTGCCAGCAGCTTTGGACAGCTTAATTCACCCCTCCACTTT. This codes for CASSFGQLNSPLHF.

This clone was counted a single time. The gene calls are TRBV27 and TRBJ2-3; 7 nucleotides line up with TRBD2. Germline CDR1 reads MNHEY; CDR2 reads SMNVEV (reference sequence). The V and J ends lost 6 bases and 0 bases, in that order; junction bases with no gene match: 6. The CDR3 runs to 15 residues. The CDR3 region has the DNA TGTGCCAGCAGAGGGGCGGGGGATAGCACAGATACGCAGTATTTT. This sequence encodes CASRGAGDSTDTQYF.

The chain carries TRBV9 and TRBJ2-1, with D possibly matching TRBD2 (6 bases). Germline assignment: CDR1 SGDLS and CDR2 YYNGEE. This CDR3 comprises 18 residues. V was cut by 3 bases and J by 5 bases, with 24 bases left in between. CDR3 in DNA: TGTGCCAGCAGCGACCCGCGGAGCAGGGAGGATAGAAACAATGAGCAGTTCTTC. Translation gives CASSDPRSREDRNNEQFF.

This chain links TRBV7-9 with TRBJ2-7; TRBD2 aligns across 12 bases. CDR1 is SEHNR and CDR2 is FQNEAQ in the germline V gene (reference sequence). V was pared by 2 bases and J by 4 bases, with 3 bases of the junction left unmatched. CDR3 length: 15 residues. The DNA for the CDR3 is TGTGCCAGCAGCTTATCTAGCGGGGGGGCATACGAGCAGTACTTC. Translating it yields CASSLSSGGAYEQYF.

The chain carries TRBV12-1 and TRBJ2-3; the table gives TRBD1 as D, unverified against the DNA. TRBV12-1 is a documented pseudogene. CDR3 length: 14 amino acids. CDR3 DNA: TGTGCCAGCAGCCCGCCAGGGATCACAGATACGCAGTATTTT. Residues: CASSPPGITDTQYF.

The chain uses TRBV9 and TRBJ2-5; the match to TRBD2 covers 7 bases. The CDR3 runs to 15 residues. Germline V CDR1 and CDR2: SGDLS, YYNGEE. With V trimmed by 1 base and J by 5 bases, 8 bases remained unmatched. In DNA, the CDR3 is TGTGCCAGCAGCGTAAGGTCGGGGGGTATCGAGACCCAGTACTTC. This gives the protein CASSVRSGGIETQYF.

The chain is built from TRBV6-6 and TRBJ2-1; 8 bases match TRBD1. Germline CDR1 is MNHNY and CDR2 is SVGAGI (reference sequence). V shed 6 bases and J 9 bases; nucleotides not matched to a gene: 7. This CDR3 is 13 amino acids long. The CDR3 DNA reads as TGTGCCAGCAGCCGAATACAGGGGGGTGAGCAGTTCTTC. Translation gives CASSRIQGGEQFF.

The chain combines TRBV5-4 with TRBJ2-3; the match to TRBD2 covers 9 bases. The V gene end was trimmed by 7 bases and the J gene end by 6 bases; junction bases not matched to a gene: 12. Per the germline V gene, CDR1 is SGHNT and CDR2 is YYREEE (reference sequence). The CDR3 sequence is 15 residues long. The CDR3 loop is CASGYRGGGRDTQYF. The CDR3 DNA follows: TGTGCCAGCGGATACCGCGGGGGGGGTCGGGATACGCAGTATTTT.

This clone was recorded once. The chain combines TRBV19 with TRBJ2-7; 9 bases map to TRBD1. This CDR3 has 16 amino acids. With V trimmed by 4 bases and J by 4 bases, 11 bases remained unmatched. Per germline, CDR1 LNHDA and CDR2 SQIVND (reference sequence). For the CDR3, the DNA is TGTGCCAGTAGTACCACTCCGGGACAGGGAAATTACGAGCAGTACTTC. Amino acid sequence: CASSTTPGQGNYEQYF.

The genes are TRBV24-1 and TRBJ2-2; 7 positions agree with TRBD1. The germline V gene has CDR1 KGHDR and CDR2 SFDVKD. The V gene end was trimmed by 4 bases and the J gene end by 1 base; junction bases not matched to a gene: 8. The CDR3 sequence is 17 residues long. CDR3 loop: CATSDTPRTGNTGELFF. The DNA of the CDR3 is TGTGCCACCAGTGACACACCTCGGACAGGGAACACCGGGGAGCTGTTTTTT.

The rearrangement joins TRBV5-1 to TRBJ2-7; 7 positions match TRBD2. The germline gives CDR1 SGHRS, CDR2 YFSETQ. Losses at the gene ends were 3 bases for V and 0 bases for J; bases not matched to a gene: 6. The CDR3 is 15 amino acids. Here the CDR3 DNA reads TGCGCCAGCAGCTCCCAGCGGGGCGACTCCTACGAGCAGTACTTC. Protein sequence: CASSSQRGDSYEQYF.

The chain uses TRBV2 and TRBJ1-3; 8 bases fit TRBD1. This CDR3 is 14 amino acids long. V trimming: 7 bases; J trimming: 4 bases; junction bases outside the gene matches: 6. Germline lookup yields CDR1 SNHLY and CDR2 FYNNEI. The CDR3 protein is CASKRTGSGNTIYF. The CDR3 bases are TGTGCCAGCAAGAGGACAGGGTCCGGAAACACCATATATTTT.

The genes are TRBV5-4 and TRBJ2-5, with TRBD1 identical over 7 bases. There are 15 residues in the CDR3. The V gene's germline CDR1 is SGHNT and CDR2 YYREEE (reference sequence). V was clipped by 4 bases and J by 5 bases; unmatched bases: 11. In DNA form, the CDR3 reads TGTGCCAGCAGCCCCTCCTCCCAGGGGGTGGAGACCCAGTACTTC. Its protein product is CASSPSSQGVETQYF.

The chain links TRBV7-3 to TRBJ2-1; D might be TRBD1 (5 bases). Germline CDR1 reads SGHTA; CDR2 reads FQGTGA. V shed 5 bases and J shed 2 bases, with 16 bases lying between them. The CDR3 has 16 residues. The CDR3 region is CASSPKRGLTYNEQFF. CDR3 in DNA: TGTGCCAGCAGCCCCAAAAGGGGCCTTACCTACAATGAGCAGTTCTTC. Full variable domain (remainder filled in from reference TRBV7-3 and TRBJ2-1): GAGVSQTPSNKVTEKGKYVELRCDPISGHTALYWYRQSLGQGPEFLIYFQGTGAADDSGLPNDRFFAVRPEGSVSTLKIQRTERGDSAVYLCASSPKRGLTYNEQFFGPGTRLTVL.

The chain uses TRBV5-1 and TRBJ1-1, with D possibly being TRBD1 (5 bases). The V gene lost 3 bases and the J gene lost 4 bases, with 10 bases spanning the gap. Germline CDR1 and CDR2: SGHRS and YFSETQ. CDR3 length: 13 residues. CDR3 nucleotides: TGCGCCAGCAGCTGGGGCGGGGGCACTGAAGCTTTCTTT. It codes for CASSWGGGTEAFF.

The gene calls are TRBV7-3 and TRBJ2-7, with 14 nucleotides matching TRBD2. Germline CDR1 and CDR2: SGHTA and FQGTGA. J was trimmed by 12 bases and V by 2 bases; bases with no gene match: 6. This CDR3 is built from 14 residues. CDR3 DNA sequence: TGTGCCAGCAGCTTAGGGACTAGCGGGGGCCATCTGTACTTC. It translates to CASSLGTSGGHLYF.

The chain has TRBV7-6 and TRBJ2-2; D not certain. The V end lost 7 bases, the J end lost 4 bases, and 16 bases lay between the germline ends. This CDR3 is 15 amino acids long. The germline V gene has CDR1 SGHVS and CDR2 FNYEAQ. CDR3 sequence: CASTLWMSGTGELFF. The DNA of the CDR3 is TGTGCCAGCACCCTGTGGATGTCGGGCACCGGGGAGCTGTTTTTT.

CDR3 loop: CASSLATGTGGAQETQYF. The DNA for the CDR3 is TGTGCCAGCAGCTTGGCCACCGGGACAGGGGGGGCCCAAGAGACCCAGTACTTC. The chain employs TRBV5-5 and TRBJ2-5, with 11 bases aligning to TRBD1. The germline gives CDR1 SGHKS, CDR2 YYEKEE (reference sequence). The length of the CDR3 is 18 residues. V lost 0 bases, J lost 1 base, and 8 bases stayed unmatched.

J is TRBJ1-1 and V is TRBV6-1, with D uncertain. The CDR3 consists of 18 residues. V lost 1 base, J lost 11 bases, and 29 bases lay in between. CDR1 and CDR2 (germline): MNHNS, SASEGT. The CDR3, as DNA: TGTGCCAGCAGTGAAGTTTTGAAAACGTTTCTGGGTGCGTCGGGGGCTTTCTTT. Its translation is CASSEVLKTFLGASGAFF.

The gene calls are TRBV11-2 and TRBJ2-2; no reliable D call. Trimming took off 4 bases at V and 6 bases at J, with 12 bases between the two ends. The CDR3 is made up of 14 amino acids. Per the germline V gene, CDR1 is SGHAT and CDR2 is FQNNGV. CDR3 region: CASSWAEPAGELFF. The DNA of the CDR3 is TGTGCCAGCAGCTGGGCAGAGCCTGCCGGGGAGCTGTTTTTT.

V gene TRBV19 combines with J gene TRBJ2-1, with 10 bases identical to TRBD1. CDR3 length: 17 amino acids. V lost 5 bases to trimming and J lost 2 bases; unmatched junction nucleotides: 9. Germline V CDR1 and CDR2: LNHDA, SQIVND (reference sequence). In DNA form, the CDR3 reads TGTGCCAGTAGTCGGGGGGGGACAGGGGAAACCTACAATGAGCAGTTCTTC. Protein product: CASSRGGTGETYNEQFF. Supplemented by reference TRBV19 and TRBJ2-1, the full variable domain reads DGGITQSPKYLFRKEGQNVTLSCEQNLNHDAMYWYRQDPGQGLRLIYYSQIVNDFQKGDIAEGYSVSREKKESFPLTVTSAQKNPTAFYLCASSRGGTGETYNEQFFGPGTRLTVL.

On this clone itself: Other nucleotide sequences in the sample specify the same CDR3. The chain joins TRBV2 to TRBJ2-2; D perhaps matches TRBD1 (6 bases). Trimming cost V 5 bases and J 0 bases, with 7 bases left between them. The V gene's germline CDR1 is SNHLY and CDR2 FYNNEI. The CDR3 runs to 14 residues. CDR3 in DNA: TGTGCCAGCAGTCGGACAGCGAACACCGGGGAGCTGTTTTTT. It is translated as CASSRTANTGELFF.

V is TRBV14 and J is TRBJ2-1; 9 nucleotides line up with TRBD2. The CDR3 runs 15 residues. Trimming removed 5 bases from V and 7 bases from J; junction bases left unmatched: 9. Looked up from germline, CDR1 is SGHDN and CDR2 is FVKESK. The CDR3 region has the DNA TGTGCCAGCAGCTTGGGACTAGCCACCCATAATGAGCAGTTCTTC. Translating it yields CASSLGLATHNEQFF.

The gene calls are TRBV6-5 and TRBJ1-2; no clear D. The V gene lost 7 bases and the J gene lost 4 bases, with 13 bases spanning the gap. The CDR3 length is 13 residues. Germline CDR1 is MNHEY and CDR2 is SVGAGI. This CDR3 is CASISHHFYGYTF. The DNA of the CDR3 is TGTGCCAGCATTAGTCACCACTTCTATGGCTACACCTTC.